Included here is one T cell receptor beta chain sequence, with context. These data are taken from a study of Ad26.COV2.S vaccination and SARS-CoV-2 variants. Study background: Once, or twice with 56 days between doses, Ad26.COV2.S was given intramuscularly.

Measured with immunoSEQ multiplex PCR; TCRdb has only the in-frame clones, and not every one. In the table there are 430,000 or so clones, 89% of which are singletons. Deletions cut 1 base from V and 6 bases from J, with 12 bases between. The CDR3 has 14 amino acids. Germline values: CDR1 MNHNY, CDR2 SVGAGI (reference sequence). Treatment denoted: 15 to 20 received Ad26.COV2.S at low or high dose, single or two shots; about five received placebo; per-sample allocation not given. The study sampled participants on day 63 after the first vaccine or placebo injection. The input for sequencing was peripheral blood, taken in a trial of Ad26.COV2.S vaccine versus placebo. V gene TRBV6-6 combines with J gene TRBJ1-2; D may be TRBD1 (6 bases). This TCR derives from a person aged 18-60 years who received the Ad26.COV2.S COVID-19 vaccine or a placebo. The CDR3 sequence: CASSYWWPGDGYTF. DNA for the CDR3: TGTGCCAGCAGTTACTGGTGGCCAGGGGATGGCTACACCTTC.